This TCR beta chain was sequenced in a study of blood T cell repertoires in COVID-19. On the study more broadly: T cells, B-cell-depleted T cells, or PBMCs provided the cDNA or gDNA that served as material.

Authors' methods: Researchers report that nucleated cell counts were estimated from reference gene primer amplification. Using immunoSEQ multiplex PCR, the repertoire was profiled, and TCRdb retains in-frame clones only, with some absent. V, J and clone size reflect that table, while D and trimming were determined from the DNA. The table has approximately 300,000 clones, approximately 84% seen once. Trimming took 0 bases from V and 6 from J; bases not matched to a gene: 5. CDR3 length: 15 amino acids. Germline V gene sequence: CDR1 MNHEY, CDR2 SVGEGT. Source material: peripheral blood. V gene TRBV6-2 or TRBV6-3 combines with J gene TRBJ1-5; TRBD1 aligns across 7 bases. This receptor was obtained from a person aged 65 to 85 with COVID-19, enrolled during active disease. Here the CDR3 reads CASSYSSRGVQPQHF. CDR3 bases: TGTGCCAGCAGTTACTCTAGCAGGGGGGTTCAGCCCCAGCATTTT.